These 17 T cell receptor beta chains were all obtained from the same sample, sequenced in a study of blood T cell repertoires in COVID-19. Libraries were prepared by immunoSEQ multiplex PCR; TCRdb keeps only in-frame clonotypes and omits some of them. In the table there are some 150,000 clones, about 83% of which are singletons. The source material was peripheral blood. These receptors were obtained from a man in his forties or fifties who had recovered from COVID-19.

This clone was recorded once. V usage is TRBV30 and J usage is TRBJ2-3; 8 bases match TRBD2. The CDR3 is made up of 17 amino acids. CDR1 is GTSNPN and CDR2 is SVGIG in the germline V gene (reference sequence). The V and J ends lost 0 bases and 5 bases, in that order; junction bases with no gene match: 13. The CDR3 reads CAWSVPYLAGIGDTQYF. CDR3 coding DNA: TGTGCCTGGAGTGTACCCTACTTAGCGGGGATTGGAGATACGCAGTATTTT.

The V gene is TRBV18, the J gene TRBJ1-1; D may be TRBD1 (5 bases). The CDR3 consists of 13 residues. Looked up from germline, CDR1 is KGHSH and CDR2 is LQKENI. V lost 1 base, J lost 4 bases, and 7 bases lay in between. DNA of the CDR3: TGTGCCAGCTCACCACAGGGGCCCACTGAAGCTTTCTTT. Translation gives CASSPQGPTEAFF.

Turning to this clone: The sample contains more than one DNA sequence encoding this CDR3. J is TRBJ2-1 and V is TRBV28; weak D call: TRBD2 (6 bases). This CDR3 contains 15 residues. The V and J ends lost 2 bases and 2 bases respectively, with 10 bases between them. CDR1 is MDHEN and CDR2 is SYDVKM in the germline V gene. The CDR3 DNA reads as TGTGCCAGCAGTTTAGGCAGGGAGGCCTACAATGAGCAGTTCTTC. Translating gives CASSLGREAYNEQFF. The full variable domain, rest sourced from reference TRBV28 and TRBJ2-1, is DVKVTQSSRYLVKRTGEKVFLECVQDMDHENMFWYRQDPGLGLRLIYFSYDVKMKEKGDIPEGYSVSREKKERFSLILESASTNQTSMYLCASSLGREAYNEQFFGPGTRLTVL.

The chain recombines TRBV5-5 with TRBJ1-1; the D gene is possibly TRBD1 (6 bases). Germline CDR1 reads SGHKS; CDR2 reads YYEKEE (reference sequence). The CDR3 consists of 13 residues. V lost 10 bases to trimming and J lost 4 bases, with 17 bases between them. CDR3 region: CAQGQGPPTEAFF. For the CDR3, the DNA is TGTGCCCAAGGCCAGGGGCCCCCCACTGAAGCTTTCTTT.

V and J are TRBV30 and TRBJ2-7, with 13 nucleotides matching TRBD2. The CDR3 spans 17 residues. CDR1 GTSNPN and CDR2 SVGIG come from the germline V gene (reference sequence). The V segment lost 4 bases and the J segment 7 bases; nucleotides outside the gene matches: 16. The CDR3 loop reads CAWNRKELAGGPREQYF. The CDR3 coding sequence is TGTGCCTGGAACCGAAAGGAACTAGCGGGAGGGCCGAGAGAGCAGTACTTC.

Only one count was recorded for this clone. This chain links TRBV9 with TRBJ2-1, with D perhaps TRBD2 (5 bases). The CDR3 extends over 14 amino acids. Germline CDR1 SGDLS, CDR2 YYNGEE. Trimming removed 3 bases at V and 1 base at J, with 8 bases between. The CDR3 region has the DNA TGTGCCAGCAGCGCAGGCGGGTCCTACAATGAGCAGTTCTTC. Amino acids: CASSAGGSYNEQFF.

This chain connects TRBV27 to TRBJ2-7; possible D gene TRBD2, 5 bases. Between the trimmed V and J ends, which lost 6 bases and 6 bases, there was a span of 18 bases. This CDR3 is built from 14 residues. Germline values: CDR1 MNHEY, CDR2 SMNVEV (reference sequence). The CDR3 DNA reads as TGTGCCAGCAGCCCAACCGGGGATATGGGCGAGCAGTACTTC. Translating gives CASSPTGDMGEQYF.

As for this clone: The junction and the germline gene differ at one end; a read error may be behind it. V usage is TRBV7-7 and J usage is TRBJ2-3; D perhaps matches TRBD2 (6 bases). The CDR3 totals 15 residues. Germline CDR1 SSHAT, CDR2 FNYEAQ (reference sequence). This CDR3 reads CASSPRGGTTDTQYF. CDR3 sequence (DNA): TGTGCTAGCAGCCCCCGGGGCGGGACCACAGATACGCAGTATTTT. The variable domain in full, with the rest retrieved from reference TRBV7-7 and TRBJ2-3, is GAGVSQSPRYKVTKRGQDVTLRCDPISSHATLYWYQQALGQGPEFLTYFNYEAQPDKSGLPSDRFSAERPEGSISTLTIQRTEQRDSAMYRCASSPRGGTTDTQYFGPGTRLTVL.

In DNA, the CDR3 is TGTGCCAGTAGAGAACAGGACTCCTACGAGCAGTACTTC. This translates into CASREQDSYEQYF. The chain couples TRBV19 to TRBJ2-7, with D possibly matching TRBD1 (5 bases). The V and J ends lost 6 bases and 0 bases respectively, with 9 bases between them. CDR3 length: 13 residues. From germline, CDR1 is LNHDA and CDR2 SQIVND (reference sequence). Looking up the rest from reference TRBV19 and TRBJ2-7 gives the full variable domain: DGGITQSPKYLFRKEGQNVTLSCEQNLNHDAMYWYRQDPGQGLRLIYYSQIVNDFQKGDIAEGYSVSREKKESFPLTVTSAQKNPTAFYLCASREQDSYEQYFGPGTRLTVT.

CDR3 DNA sequence: TGTGCCAGCAGCTTTAGGGGAGGCACTGAAGCTTTCTTT. It encodes CASSFRGGTEAFF. The chain uses TRBV6-5 and TRBJ1-1; D might be TRBD1 (5 bases). This CDR3 is 13 amino acids long. Germline V gene lookup returns CDR1 MNHEY and CDR2 SVGAGI. Trimming removed 6 bases at V and 4 bases at J, with 12 bases between.

The chain recombines TRBV6-2 or TRBV6-3 with TRBJ1-5; D is possibly TRBD1 (6 bases). Germline V CDR1 and CDR2: MNHEY, SVGEGT. The CDR3 runs 17 residues. V was shortened by 0 bases and J by 0 bases, with 12 bases between the two germline ends. The CDR3 sequence: CASSYSRTVNSNQPQHF. CDR3 in DNA: TGTGCCAGCAGTTACTCTCGGACAGTGAATAGCAATCAGCCCCAGCATTTT.

The rearrangement links TRBV5-1 to TRBJ1-1, with 10 bases that match TRBD1. Trimming removed 6 bases from V and 5 bases from J; junction bases left unmatched: 7. CDR1 SGHRS and CDR2 YFSETQ come from the germline V gene. The CDR3 is 14 residues long. In DNA, the CDR3 is TGCGCCAGCACTCGGACAGGGGGGAGAACTGAAGCTTTCTTT. This gives the protein CASTRTGGRTEAFF.

This clone was seen only once. V and J are TRBV9 and TRBJ1-5; D unresolved. CDR1 is SGDLS, CDR2 YYNGEE, per germline. There are 15 residues in the CDR3. Trimming left V 3 bases short and J 1 base short, with 11 bases between. The CDR3 DNA sequence: TGTGCCAGCAGCGAGGGCGGGTTAAGCAATCAGCCCCAGCATTTT. Translation: CASSEGGLSNQPQHF.

The genes are TRBV30 and TRBJ1-1; no definite D call. The CDR3 covers 12 residues. Germline CDR1 reads GTSNPN; CDR2 reads SVGIG (reference sequence). With 3 bases removed from V and 1 base from J, the gap between germline ends came to 6 bases. The CDR3: CAWRSGNTEAFF. DNA for the CDR3: TGTGCCTGGAGGTCGGGGAACACTGAAGCTTTCTTT.

The V call is TRBV7-2, the J call TRBJ2-7; 9 nucleotides line up with TRBD2. The CDR3 loop spans 15 amino acids. CDR1 is SGHTA, CDR2 FQGNSA, per germline. The V gene end was trimmed by 5 bases and the J gene end by 1 base; junction bases not matched to a gene: 6. The CDR3 bases are TGTGCCAGCAGCACCCGACTAGCGGCTTCCTACGAGCAGTACTTC. As protein: CASSTRLAASYEQYF.

This clone was observed a few times. The rearrangement uses TRBV18 and TRBJ2-2, with D perhaps TRBD2 (5 bases). Trimming pared 0 bases from V and 3 bases from J, leaving 14 bases between. CDR1 is KGHSH, CDR2 LQKENI, per germline. The CDR3 is made up of 17 amino acids. CDR3 loop: CASSPPKLAWDTGELFF. For the CDR3, the DNA is TGTGCCAGCTCACCACCGAAGCTAGCTTGGGACACCGGGGAGCTGTTTTTT.

The rearrangement links TRBV21-1 to TRBJ2-5; the D call of TRBD2 is as the table states it, not checked on the DNA. TRBV21-1 represents a pseudogene. The CDR3 loop spans 17 amino acids. The CDR3 loop reads CASSKVQLAGSQETQYF. The CDR3, as DNA: TGTGCCAGCAGCAAAGTCCAACTAGCGGGAAGCCAAGAGACCCAGTACTTC.